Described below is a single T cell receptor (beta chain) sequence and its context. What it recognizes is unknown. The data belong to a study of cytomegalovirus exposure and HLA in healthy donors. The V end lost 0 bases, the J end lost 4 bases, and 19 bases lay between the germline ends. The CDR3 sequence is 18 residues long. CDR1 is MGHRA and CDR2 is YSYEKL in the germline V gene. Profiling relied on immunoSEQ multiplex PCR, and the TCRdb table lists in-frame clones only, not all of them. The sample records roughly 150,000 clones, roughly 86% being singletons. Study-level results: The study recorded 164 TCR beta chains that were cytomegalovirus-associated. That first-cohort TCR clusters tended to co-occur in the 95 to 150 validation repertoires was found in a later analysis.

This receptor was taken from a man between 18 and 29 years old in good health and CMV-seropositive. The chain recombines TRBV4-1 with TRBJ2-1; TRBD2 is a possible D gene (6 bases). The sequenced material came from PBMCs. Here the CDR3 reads CASSQDLGIGSGYNEQFF. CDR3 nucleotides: TGCGCCAGCAGCCAAGATTTGGGGATTGGTAGCGGTTACAATGAGCAGTTCTTC.